Below are 23 T cell receptor beta chains sequenced from a single sample in a study of blood T cell repertoires in COVID-19. The data were produced by immunoSEQ multiplex PCR, yet TCRdb's version contains in-frame clones alone and is incomplete. The sample lists about 190,000 clones; 70% to 90% were seen once. Source material: peripheral blood. Receptors originate from a woman older than 75 with acute or convalescent COVID-19.

This sequence joins TRBV5-1 and TRBJ2-1; 13 bases align to TRBD2. Germline CDR1 SGHRS, CDR2 YFSETQ. This CDR3 is 16 amino acids long. The ends lost 0 bases at V and 7 bases at J; junction bases unmatched: 4. CDR3 in DNA: TGCGCCAGCAGCTTGGGAGGACTAGCGGGAGCGAATGAGCAGTTCTTC. Protein product: CASSLGGLAGANEQFF. Supplemented by reference TRBV5-1 and TRBJ2-1, the full variable domain reads KAGVTQTPRYLIKTRGQQVTLSCSPISGHRSVSWYQQTPGQGLQFLFEYFSETQRNKGNFPGRFSGRQFSNSRSEMNVSTLELGDSALYLCASSLGGLAGANEQFFGPGTRLTVL.

As DNA, the CDR3 is TGTGCCAGCAGCGCGGGACTAGCTAGCAATGAGCAGTTCTTC. Translation: CASSAGLASNEQFF. The V and J genes are TRBV5-6 and TRBJ2-1; 9 nucleotides agree with TRBD2. V trimming: 4 bases; J trimming: 6 bases; junction bases outside the gene matches: 5. The length of the CDR3 is 14 residues. Per germline, CDR1 SGHDT and CDR2 YYEEEE.

The CDR3 reads CASSPQAGDTQYF. For the CDR3, the DNA is TGTGCCAGCAGCCCCCAAGCGGGAGATACGCAGTATTTT. The chain combines TRBV7-3 with TRBJ2-3; D perhaps matches TRBD2 (6 bases). CDR3 size: 13 residues. Trimming removed 5 bases from V and 5 bases from J, with 11 bases in between. Germline CDR1 and CDR2: SGHTA and FQGTGA.

The gene calls are TRBV2 and TRBJ1-6, with unresolved D. CDR3 length equals 16 residues. CDR1 and CDR2 (germline): SNHLY, FYNNEI. Trimming removed 8 bases at V and 3 bases at J, with 17 bases between. The CDR3 loop is CASQTGSGRYNSPLHF. The DNA of the CDR3 is TGTGCCAGCCAGACGGGGAGTGGCCGCTATAATTCACCCCTCCACTTT.

J is TRBJ1-1 and V is TRBV12-3 or TRBV12-4; D perhaps matches TRBD1 (5 bases). Trimming took 5 bases from V and 7 from J, leaving 11 bases between them. This CDR3 region has 12 residues. CDR3 nucleotides: TGTGCCAGCAGTATCCCTAGGGGTGAAGCTTTCTTT. Translating it yields CASSIPRGEAFF.

The J gene is TRBJ1-5, the V gene TRBV10-3; D not certain. The CDR3 has 13 residues. V was clipped by 4 bases and J by 6 bases, with 10 bases between them. The germline gives CDR1 ENHRY, CDR2 SYGVKD. DNA for the CDR3: TGTGCCATCAGTGCCGCGGAGGGTCAGCCCCAGCATTTT. This gives the protein CAISAAEGQPQHF.

The chain combines TRBV11-2 with TRBJ2-7, with 10 bases that match TRBD1. The V segment lost 5 bases and the J segment 6 bases; nucleotides outside the gene matches: 16. Per the germline V gene, CDR1 is SGHAT and CDR2 is FQNNGV. The CDR3 length is 17 residues. CDR3 nucleotide sequence: TGTGCCAGCAGCCCCTACGACTGGGACAGGGGTTGGTCCGAGCAGTACTTC. Translation: CASSPYDWDRGWSEQYF. Together with reference TRBV11-2 and TRBJ2-7, the CDR3 gives the full variable domain: EAGVAQSPRYKIIEKRQSVAFWCNPISGHATLYWYQQILGQGPKLLIQFQNNGVVDDSQLPKDRFSAERLKGVDSTLKIQPAKLEDSAVYLCASSPYDWDRGWSEQYFGPGTRLTVT.

V gene TRBV12-5 combines with J gene TRBJ2-4; maybe TRBD1 (5 bases). From germline, CDR1 is LGHNT and CDR2 FRNRAP. V shed 1 base and J shed 4 bases, with 5 bases lying between them. The CDR3 has 13 residues. The CDR3 here is CASGLGQKNIQYF. The CDR3 DNA follows: TGTGCTAGTGGTTTGGGACAGAAAAACATTCAGTACTTC.

This clone appeared once. The chain joins TRBV6-2 or TRBV6-3 to TRBJ1-2; D is possibly TRBD1 (6 bases). V was clipped by 6 bases and J by 4 bases, with 15 bases between them. The CDR3 consists of 14 residues. The germline V gene encodes CDR1 MNHEY and CDR2 SVGEGT. The CDR3 is CASSPRGSGYGYTF. In nucleotides, the CDR3 is TGTGCCAGCAGCCCCAGGGGTTCCGGCTATGGCTACACCTTC.

The count of this clone is one. CDR3 DNA: TGTGCCAGTAGTATAGATGACTGGAGGCGGGGGATCACAGATACGCAGTATTTT. Translation: CASSIDDWRRGITDTQYF. This chain uses TRBV19 with TRBJ2-3, with 7 positions matching TRBD2. The CDR3 loop spans 18 amino acids. Germline loops: CDR1 LNHDA, CDR2 SQIVND (reference sequence). Unmatched junction bases numbered 11, after V lost 0 bases and J lost 2 bases.

The rearrangement uses TRBV7-2 and TRBJ2-3, with 7 nucleotides matching TRBD1. There are 14 residues in the CDR3. V lost 5 bases, J lost 5 bases, and 7 bases stayed unmatched. The V gene's germline CDR1 is SGHTA and CDR2 FQGNSA. CDR3 bases: TGTGCCAGCAGCCAGACAGGGTTGCAAGATACGCAGTATTTT. This sequence encodes CASSQTGLQDTQYF.

This clone was counted a single time. This rearrangement joins TRBV7-6 to TRBJ2-3; TRBD2 aligns across 10 bases. The germline CDR1 and CDR2 sequences are SGHVS and FNYEAQ. The CDR3 extends over 17 amino acids. The junction had 5 bases not matched to a gene; V was cut back by 1 base and J by 1 base. As DNA, the CDR3 is TGTGCCAGCAGCTTAGTCGGACTAGCGGAAGGCACAGATACGCAGTATTTT. The encoded protein is CASSLVGLAEGTDTQYF. The full variable domain, in which reference TRBV7-6 and TRBJ2-3 provide the parts outside the CDR3, is GAGVSQSPRYKVTKRGQDVALRCDPISGHVSLYWYRQALGQGPEFLTYFNYEAQQDKSGLPNDRFSAERPEGSISTLTIQRTEQRDSAMYRCASSLVGLAEGTDTQYFGPGTRLTVL.

The rearrangement joins TRBV6-5 to TRBJ1-5; a weak D match, TRBD1 (6 bases). V lost 2 bases to trimming and J lost 6 bases, with 11 bases between them. Germline V lookup: CDR1 MNHEY, CDR2 SVGAGI. This CDR3 comprises 14 residues. This CDR3 is CASSYQQGLQPQHF. CDR3 nucleotide sequence: TGTGCCAGCAGTTACCAACAGGGCCTTCAGCCCCAGCATTTT.

This clone was recorded only once. The chain couples TRBV3-1 (or the pseudogene TRBV3-2) to TRBJ1-1; D is ambiguous. The CDR3 contains 13 residues. The V gene's germline CDR1 is LGHDT and CDR2 YNNKEL (reference sequence). Trimming stripped 3 bases from V and 4 bases from J, with 9 bases between. The CDR3 region has the DNA TGTGCCAGCAGCCAGGGAGAGGTCACTGAAGCTTTCTTT. As protein: CASSQGEVTEAFF.

V gene TRBV7-2 combines with J gene TRBJ1-6; 9 bases match TRBD1. The germline V gene encodes CDR1 SGHTA and CDR2 FQGNSA. V lost 2 bases and J lost 0; bases outside the gene matches: 8. This CDR3 has 19 amino acids. CDR3 nucleotide sequence: TGTGCCAGCAGCTTATCTGGGACAGGGAGGTTCTCCTATAATTCACCCCTCCACTTT. It encodes CASSLSGTGRFSYNSPLHF.

V usage is TRBV7-3 and J usage is TRBJ2-7; 7 bases are a match to TRBD2. J lost 5 bases, V lost 2 bases, and 6 bases had no gene match. This CDR3 contains 14 residues. Looked up from germline, CDR1 is SGHTA and CDR2 is FQGTGA. The CDR3 loop is CASSLRGSSHEQYF. The CDR3 region has the DNA TGTGCCAGCAGCTTACGCGGGAGTTCCCACGAGCAGTACTTC.

The chain employs TRBV5-1 and TRBJ2-7, with unresolved D. There are 15 residues in the CDR3. V lost 6 bases and J lost 3, with 19 bases in between. The germline CDR1 and CDR2 sequences are SGHRS and YFSETQ. The CDR3 loop reads CASTWSLGSLYEQYF. The CDR3 nucleotides read TGCGCCAGCACCTGGTCTTTGGGCTCCCTCTACGAGCAGTACTTC.

The chain combines TRBV9 with TRBJ2-1; 10 nucleotides align to TRBD1. CDR1 and CDR2 from the germline V gene are SGDLS and YYNGEE. The CDR3 spans 14 residues. V dropped 3 bases and J dropped 7; count of bases not matched to a gene: 4. CDR3 amino acids: CASSADRGYNEQFF. The CDR3 DNA is TGTGCCAGCAGCGCGGACAGGGGGTATAATGAGCAGTTCTTC.

The rearrangement joins TRBV19 to TRBJ1-1, with D uncertain. The germline V and J ends were trimmed by 3 bases and 6 bases, with 11 bases remaining between them. Germline CDR1 and CDR2: LNHDA and SQIVND (reference sequence). The CDR3 extends over 13 amino acids. The CDR3 loop is CASSISGRPEAFF. The CDR3 region has the DNA TGTGCCAGTAGTATTAGCGGGCGGCCTGAAGCTTTCTTT.

The J gene is TRBJ2-7, the V gene TRBV11-2; D is unresolved. Trimming left V 1 base short and J 2 bases short, with 12 bases between. The germline CDR1 and CDR2 sequences are SGHAT and FQNNGV. This CDR3 region has 15 residues. In DNA, the CDR3 is TGTGCCAGCAGCTTAGGATTGGGCCAGCCCTACGAGCAGTACTTC. It specifies CASSLGLGQPYEQYF.

V gene TRBV18 combines with J gene TRBJ2-1; 13 bases match TRBD2. V shed 5 bases and J 15 bases; nucleotides not matched to a gene: 10. The germline CDR1 and CDR2 sequences are KGHSH and LQKENI. The CDR3 loop spans 14 amino acids. For the CDR3, the DNA is TGTGCCAGCTCAGTAACCGGGACTAGCGGGATGGGGTTCTTC. It encodes CASSVTGTSGMGFF. The full variable domain, with the rest looked up from reference TRBV18 and TRBJ2-1, is NAGVMQNPRHLVRRRGQEARLRCSPMKGHSHVYWYRQLPEEGLKFMVYLQKENIIDESGMPKERFSAEFPKEGPSILRIQQVVRGDSAAYFCASSVTGTSGMGFFGPGTRLTVL.

The count of this clone is one. The V gene is TRBV11-2, the J gene TRBJ1-6, with D possibly being TRBD1 (5 bases). This CDR3 region has 14 residues. Trimming took off 5 bases at V and 6 bases at J, with 11 bases between the two ends. Germline loops: CDR1 SGHAT, CDR2 FQNNGV. CDR3 bases: TGTGCCAGCAGCCCTCGACAGATTAATTCACCCCTCCACTTT. It codes for CASSPRQINSPLHF.

The V call is TRBV7-3, the J call TRBJ2-7; TRBD2 aligns across 13 bases. In germline, CDR1 is SGHTA, CDR2 FQGTGA. The CDR3 has 15 residues. Trimming removed 2 bases from V and 6 bases from J; junction bases left unmatched: 4. The CDR3 sequence: CASSLSGLAGSEQYF. For the CDR3, the DNA is TGTGCCAGCAGCTTATCGGGACTAGCGGGAAGCGAGCAGTACTTC.